This T cell receptor beta chain appears in the sequencing data of a study of vaccination and CD4 T cells after COVID-19. Turning to the study itself: The study enrolled six male and four female convalescents, two of whom were Hispanic. Stimulation of the cells used overlapping spike peptide pools from SARS-CoV-2 and from the common cold coronaviruses HCoV-NL63, HCoV-OC43 and HCoV-229E. Study-level points and caveats: Spike mono-reactivity held for 304 of 307 vaccine-specific clones in convalescent patients.

As concerns this clonotype: Its specificity is unknown.

Germline CDR1 reads KGHDR; CDR2 reads SFDVKD. V shed 4 bases and J 0 bases; nucleotides not matched to a gene: 5. The CDR3 totals 18 residues. Treatment described: roughly 10-day PBMC culture with coronavirus spike peptide pools or control peptides (ViraFEST assay). Sequencing of the DNA from cultured CD4+ T cells was carried out with the Oncomine TCR Beta short-read assay. TCRdb ran MiXCR on the PCR reads and lists one entry per CDR3 protein. The profile shows about 23,000 distinct CDR3 sequences, over 60% of them singletons. The V and J genes are TRBV24-1 and TRBJ2-3; 14 bases fit TRBD2. Sequenced here: CD4+ T cells from blood, cultured in vitro, sampled after SARS-CoV-2 vaccination. This receptor was obtained from a human donor who received a COVID-19 vaccine. CDR3 sequence (DNA): TGTGCCACCAGTGACCGGACTAGCGGGGGGCCTAGCACAGATACGCAGTATTTT. This translates into CATSDRTSGGPSTDTQYF.